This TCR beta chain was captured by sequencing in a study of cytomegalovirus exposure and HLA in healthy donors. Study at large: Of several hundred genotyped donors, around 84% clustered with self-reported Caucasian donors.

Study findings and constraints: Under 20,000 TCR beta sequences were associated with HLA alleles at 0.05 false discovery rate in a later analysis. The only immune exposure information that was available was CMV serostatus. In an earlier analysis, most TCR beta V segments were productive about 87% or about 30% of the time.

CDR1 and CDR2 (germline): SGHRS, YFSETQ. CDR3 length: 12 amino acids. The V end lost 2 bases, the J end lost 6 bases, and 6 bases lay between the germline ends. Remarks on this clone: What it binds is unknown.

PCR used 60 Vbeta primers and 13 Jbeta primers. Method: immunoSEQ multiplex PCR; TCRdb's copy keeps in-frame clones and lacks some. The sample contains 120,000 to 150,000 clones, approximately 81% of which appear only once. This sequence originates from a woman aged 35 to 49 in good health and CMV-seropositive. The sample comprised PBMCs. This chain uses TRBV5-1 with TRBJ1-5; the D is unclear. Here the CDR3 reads CASSFNGQPQHF. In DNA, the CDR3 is TGCGCCAGCAGCTTTAACGGTCAGCCCCAGCATTTT.